A single sample is the source of the 3 T cell receptor beta chains below, sequenced in a study of T cells in Graves' hyperthyroidism and ophthalmopathy. Amplification of TCR beta CDR3 regions was performed using RNA transcripts as template. An initial round of RT-PCR targeting the TCR CDR3 relied on the HTBI primer set. Using its own MiXCR run on the multiplex PCR reads, TCRdb lists one record per CDR3 protein. The sample has some 760,000 distinct CDR3 sequences, 14% seen once; the top ten hold roughly a tenth. Sequencing was carried out using blood. The receptors stem from a woman between 18 and 30 years old with Graves' hyperthyroidism.

As to this clonotype: This may be a read error: a much more frequent sequence differs by one nucleotide. The V gene is TRBV13, the J gene TRBJ1-1; the D gene is possibly TRBD1 (6 bases). CDR3 length: 14 residues. V dropped 5 bases and J dropped 3 bases, with 13 bases sitting between them. From germline, CDR1 is PRHDT and CDR2 FYEKMQ (reference sequence). The CDR3 loop is CASSGPGADTEAFF. In nucleotides, the CDR3 is TGTGCCAGCAGCGGACCAGGGGCGGACACTGAAGCTTTCTTT.

The chain joins TRBV6-1 to TRBJ2-7, with 10 bases matching TRBD1. The trim removed 6 bases at V and 6 bases at J, leaving 11 bases unmatched. The CDR3 is 15 residues long. Germline V CDR1 and CDR2: MNHNS, SASEGT. CDR3 bases: TGTGCCAGCAGAGAACCCCGGGACAGGGGTTCCGAGCAGTACTTC. It is translated as CASREPRDRGSEQYF.

V gene TRBV6-2 or TRBV6-3 combines with J gene TRBJ2-5; a possible D gene is TRBD1 (5 bases). CDR3 size: 13 residues. Trimming shortened V by 6 bases and J by 4 bases, and 12 bases separated the two germline ends. Germline V gene lookup returns CDR1 MNHEY and CDR2 SVGEGT. The CDR3 reads CASRSTGVETQYF. CDR3 bases: TGTGCCAGCAGATCTACAGGTGTAGAGACCCAGTACTTC.